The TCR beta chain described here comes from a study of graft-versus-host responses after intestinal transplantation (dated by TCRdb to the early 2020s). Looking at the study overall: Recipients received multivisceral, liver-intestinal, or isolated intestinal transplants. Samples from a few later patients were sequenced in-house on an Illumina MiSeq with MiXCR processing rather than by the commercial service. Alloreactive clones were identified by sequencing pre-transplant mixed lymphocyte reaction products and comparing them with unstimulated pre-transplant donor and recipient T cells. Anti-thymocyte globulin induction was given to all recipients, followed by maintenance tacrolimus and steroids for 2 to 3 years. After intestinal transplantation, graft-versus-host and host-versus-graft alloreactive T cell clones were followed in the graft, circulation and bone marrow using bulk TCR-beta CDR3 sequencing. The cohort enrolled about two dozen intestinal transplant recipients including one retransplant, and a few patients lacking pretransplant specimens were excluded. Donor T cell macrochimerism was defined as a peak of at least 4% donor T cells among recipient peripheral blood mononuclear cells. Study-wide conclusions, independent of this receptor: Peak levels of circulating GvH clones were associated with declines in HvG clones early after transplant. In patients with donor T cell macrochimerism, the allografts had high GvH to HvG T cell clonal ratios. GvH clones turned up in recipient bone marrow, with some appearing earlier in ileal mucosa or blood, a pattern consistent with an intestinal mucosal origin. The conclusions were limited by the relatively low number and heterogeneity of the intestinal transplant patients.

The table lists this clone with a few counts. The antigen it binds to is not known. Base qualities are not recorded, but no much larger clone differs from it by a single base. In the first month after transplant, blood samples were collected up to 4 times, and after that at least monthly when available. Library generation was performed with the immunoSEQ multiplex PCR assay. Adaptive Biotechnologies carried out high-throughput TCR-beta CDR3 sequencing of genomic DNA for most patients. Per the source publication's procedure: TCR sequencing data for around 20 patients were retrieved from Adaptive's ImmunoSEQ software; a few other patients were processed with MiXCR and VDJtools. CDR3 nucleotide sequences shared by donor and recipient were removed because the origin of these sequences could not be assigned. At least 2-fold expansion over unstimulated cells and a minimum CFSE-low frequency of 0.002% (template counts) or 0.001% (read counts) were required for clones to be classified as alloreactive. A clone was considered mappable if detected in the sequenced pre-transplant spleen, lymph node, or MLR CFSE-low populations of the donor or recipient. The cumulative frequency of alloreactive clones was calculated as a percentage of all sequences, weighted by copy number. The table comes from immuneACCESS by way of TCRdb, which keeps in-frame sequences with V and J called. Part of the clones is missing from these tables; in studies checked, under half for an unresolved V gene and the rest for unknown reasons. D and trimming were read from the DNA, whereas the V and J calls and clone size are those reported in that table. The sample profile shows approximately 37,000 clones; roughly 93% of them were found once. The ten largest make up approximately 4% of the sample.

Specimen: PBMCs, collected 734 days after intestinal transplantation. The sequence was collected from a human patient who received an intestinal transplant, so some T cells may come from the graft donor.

In nucleotide form, the sequence is TGTGCCAGCCGCTCACGTCCAGATTCCTACGAGCAGTACTTC. Its amino acids are CASRSRPDSYEQYF. The chain employs TRBV18 and TRBJ2-7; the D gene lacks a confident call. Trimming takes 8 bases from V and 1 base from J, and the germline ends sit 15 bases apart. CDR1 and CDR2 (KGHSH, LQKENI) derive from the germline V gene. From the cysteine through the phenylalanine, the CDR3 covers 14 amino acids. Just the 42-base CDR3 DNA is kept, in frame starting at base 1. The full variable domain, completed from the reference TRBV18 and TRBJ2-7 proteins outside the CDR3, reads NAGVMQNPRHLVRRRGQEARLRCSPMKGHSHVYWYRQLPEEGLKFMVYLQKENIIDESGMPKERFSAEFPKEGPSILRIQQVVRGDSAAYFCASRSRPDSYEQYFGPGTRLTVT.